This T cell receptor beta chain was sequenced in a study of blood T cell repertoires in COVID-19 (dated by TCRdb to about 2020). Context from the whole study: The collaborator samples originated in the United States, Italy and Spain and spanned the acute and convalescent phases of COVID-19. The material from the prospective study consisted of cDNA or gDNA derived from T cells, B-cell-depleted T cells, or PBMCs. Deeply sampled blood TCRbeta repertoires from subjects exposed to, actively infected with, or recovered from COVID-19 were included in the dataset. A freely available public database, intended as a resource for researchers studying the immune response to SARS-CoV-2, is where the repertoires were released. Samples were obtained from the ongoing ImmuneRACE study (first 160 participants) and from 1,200 or so subjects provided by 6 global collaborators. A de-identified subject ID, COVID-19 status, age in years and sex were almost always included in the sample metadata. Where available, HLA class I and class II types were taken from metadata supplied by the sample provider and were not determined by assay-based typing.

About this clone itself: The antigen this receptor binds is unknown. No qualities accompany the bases; no much larger clone lies one base away.

General findings and caveats noted by the study authors: The amount of clinical and demographic metadata varied by source and participant and was provided uncurated.

TCRbeta CDR3 regions were amplified from genomic DNA using the immunoSEQ Assay, a bias-controlled multiplex PCR. Regarding the original processing steps: The number of nucleated cells in each sample was estimated by amplification of reference gene primers within the assay. To quantify the absolute abundance of each unique TCRbeta CDR3 rearrangement, sequence reads were collapsed and filtered. For each sample, productive Simpson clonality was calculated as the square root of Simpson's diversity index across productive rearrangements. TCRdb took over this immuneACCESS table, retaining in-frame rearrangements with V and J assigned. Such tables are incomplete; in checked studies, under half of the missing clones stem from an unresolved V gene, and the remainder is unexplained. The V and J calls and clone size come from that table; D and trimming were worked out from the DNA. This sample has around 74,000 clones in its table, and approximately 90% of those were observed once. Roughly 8% of the sample comes from the top ten.

Whole blood was collected in K2EDTA tubes by collaborating institutions according to the institutions' own protocols. For TCRbeta analysis, collaborators shipped samples as frozen whole blood, isolated PBMCs, or DNA extracted from either of those sample types. Including cysteine and phenylalanine, the CDR3 has 14 amino acids. The retained sequence is limited to the CDR3, 42 bases, with the frame set at the first base. The germline V and J ends show losses of 5 bases and 5 bases respectively, and no gene match explains 4 bases of the junction. The CDR1 and CDR2 encoded by the germline V gene are SNHLY and FYNNEI.

Recombination joined TRBV2 with TRBJ2-2; a stretch of 8 junction bases matches TRBD2. What was sequenced was peripheral blood. The sequence was obtained from a man aged 25 to 40 with acute or convalescent COVID-19. The DNA sequence is given as TGTGCCAGCAGTTGGACTAGCTTAACCGGGGAGCTGTTTTTT. It specifies CASSWTSLTGELFF.